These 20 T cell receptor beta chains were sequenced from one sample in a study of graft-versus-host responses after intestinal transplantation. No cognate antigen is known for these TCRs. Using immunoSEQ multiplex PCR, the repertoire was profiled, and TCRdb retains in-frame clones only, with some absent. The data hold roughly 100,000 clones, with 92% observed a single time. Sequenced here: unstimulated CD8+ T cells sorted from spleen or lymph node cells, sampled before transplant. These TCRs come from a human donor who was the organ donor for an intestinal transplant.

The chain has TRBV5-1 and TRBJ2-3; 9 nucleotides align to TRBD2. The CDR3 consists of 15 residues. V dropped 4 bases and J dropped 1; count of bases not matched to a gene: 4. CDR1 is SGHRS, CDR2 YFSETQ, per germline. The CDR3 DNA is TGCGCCAGCAGCGGGGTAGCGGGAGGCACAGATACGCAGTATTTT. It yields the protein CASSGVAGGTDTQYF.

This CDR3 is CASSLGTGIGVDEKLFF. CDR3 coding DNA: TGTGCCAGCAGCCTGGGGACAGGTATTGGGGTTGATGAAAAACTGTTTTTT. This rearrangement joins TRBV7-9 to TRBJ1-4; 8 nucleotides align to TRBD1. Germline assignment: CDR1 SEHNR and CDR2 FQNEAQ (reference sequence). This CDR3 is 17 amino acids long. With V trimmed by 5 bases and J by 6 bases, 14 bases remained unmatched. Full variable domain (rest looked up from reference TRBV7-9 and TRBJ1-4): DTGVSQNPRHKITKRGQNVTFRCDPISEHNRLYWYRQTLGQGPEFLTYFQNEAQLEKSRLLSDRFSAERPKGSFSTLEIQRTEQGDSAMYLCASSLGTGIGVDEKLFFGSGTQLSVL.

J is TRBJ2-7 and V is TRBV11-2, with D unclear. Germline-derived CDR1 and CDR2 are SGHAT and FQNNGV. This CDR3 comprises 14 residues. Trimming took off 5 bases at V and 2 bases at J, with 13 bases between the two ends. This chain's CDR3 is CASSQVNIPYEQYF. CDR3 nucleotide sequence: TGTGCCAGCAGCCAAGTGAACATTCCCTACGAGCAGTACTTC.

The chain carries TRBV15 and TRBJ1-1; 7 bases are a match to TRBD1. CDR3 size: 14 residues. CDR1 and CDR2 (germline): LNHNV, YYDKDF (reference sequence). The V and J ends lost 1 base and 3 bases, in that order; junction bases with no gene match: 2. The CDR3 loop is CATSRVRGHTEAFF. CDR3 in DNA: TGTGCCACCAGCAGAGTGAGGGGGCACACTGAAGCTTTCTTT. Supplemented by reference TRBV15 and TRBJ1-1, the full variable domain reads DAMVIQNPRYQVTQFGKPVTLSCSQTLNHNVMYWYQQKSSQAPKLLFHYYDKDFNNEADTPDNFQSRRPNTSFCFLDIRSPGLGDTAMYLCATSRVRGHTEAFFGQGTRLTVV.

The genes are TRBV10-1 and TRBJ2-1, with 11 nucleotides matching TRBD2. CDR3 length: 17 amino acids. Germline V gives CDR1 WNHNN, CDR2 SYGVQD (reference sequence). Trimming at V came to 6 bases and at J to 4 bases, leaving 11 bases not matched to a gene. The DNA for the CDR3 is TGCGCCAGCAGCAAGACTAGCGGGGTGCTCCATTACAATGAGCAGTTCTTC. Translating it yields CASSKTSGVLHYNEQFF.

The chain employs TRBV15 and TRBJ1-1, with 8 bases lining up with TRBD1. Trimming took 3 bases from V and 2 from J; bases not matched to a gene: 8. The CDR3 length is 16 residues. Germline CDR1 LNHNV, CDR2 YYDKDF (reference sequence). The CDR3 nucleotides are TGTGCCACCAGCAGCCGGGCAGGGGGCAAAAACACTGAAGCTTTCTTT. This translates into CATSSRAGGKNTEAFF.

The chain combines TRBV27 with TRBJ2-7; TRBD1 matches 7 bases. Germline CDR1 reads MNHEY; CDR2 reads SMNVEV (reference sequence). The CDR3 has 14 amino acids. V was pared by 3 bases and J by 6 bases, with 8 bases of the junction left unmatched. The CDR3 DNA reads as TGTGCCAGCAGTTTCGAGAAGAACAGGGGCGAGCAGTACTTC. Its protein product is CASSFEKNRGEQYF.

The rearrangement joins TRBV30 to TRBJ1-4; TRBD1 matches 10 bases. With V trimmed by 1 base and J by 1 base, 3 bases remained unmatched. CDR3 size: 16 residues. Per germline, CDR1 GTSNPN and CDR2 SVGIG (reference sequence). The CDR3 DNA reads TGTGCCTGGAGTGCCGGGACAGGGGAAACTAATGAAAAACTGTTTTTT. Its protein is CAWSAGTGETNEKLFF. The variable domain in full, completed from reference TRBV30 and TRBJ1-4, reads SQTIHQWPATLVQPVGSPLSLECTVEGTSNPNLYWYRQAAGRGLQLLFYSVGIGQISSEVPQNLSASRPQDRQFILSSKKLLLSDSGFYLCAWSAGTGETNEKLFFGSGTQLSVL.

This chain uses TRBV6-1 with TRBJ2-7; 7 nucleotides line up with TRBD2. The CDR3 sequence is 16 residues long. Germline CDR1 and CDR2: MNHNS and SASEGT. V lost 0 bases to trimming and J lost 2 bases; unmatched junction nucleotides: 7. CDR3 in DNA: TGTGCCAGCAGTGAAGCTTTCGGGCTAGCGGCCTACGAGCAGTACTTC. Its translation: CASSEAFGLAAYEQYF.

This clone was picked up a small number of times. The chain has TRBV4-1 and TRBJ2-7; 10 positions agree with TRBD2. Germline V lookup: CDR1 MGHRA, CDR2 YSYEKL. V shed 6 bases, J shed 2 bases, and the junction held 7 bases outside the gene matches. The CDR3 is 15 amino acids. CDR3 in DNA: TGCGCCAGCAGTCACATCCTAGCGGGAGCCTACGAGCAGTACTTC. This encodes CASSHILAGAYEQYF.

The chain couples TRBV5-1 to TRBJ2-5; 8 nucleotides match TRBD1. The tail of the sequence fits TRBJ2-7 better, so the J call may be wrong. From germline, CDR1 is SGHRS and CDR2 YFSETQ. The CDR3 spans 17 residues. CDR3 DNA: TGCGCCAGCAGCTGGGGCGGGACAGGCACATTCTCCTACGAGCAGTACTTC. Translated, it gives CASSWGGTGTFSYEQYF.

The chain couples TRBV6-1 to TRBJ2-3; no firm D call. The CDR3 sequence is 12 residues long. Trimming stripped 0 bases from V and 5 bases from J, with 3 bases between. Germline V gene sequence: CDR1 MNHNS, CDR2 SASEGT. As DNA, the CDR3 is TGTGCCAGCAGTGAAGCCAGAGATACGCAGTATTTT. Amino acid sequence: CASSEARDTQYF.

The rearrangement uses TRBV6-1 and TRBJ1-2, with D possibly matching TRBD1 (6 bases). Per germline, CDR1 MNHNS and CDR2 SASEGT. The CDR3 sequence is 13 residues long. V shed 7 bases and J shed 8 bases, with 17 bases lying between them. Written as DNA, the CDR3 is TGTGCCAGCACCCCCCAGGTTGACAGGGGCTACACCTTC. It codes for CASTPQVDRGYTF.

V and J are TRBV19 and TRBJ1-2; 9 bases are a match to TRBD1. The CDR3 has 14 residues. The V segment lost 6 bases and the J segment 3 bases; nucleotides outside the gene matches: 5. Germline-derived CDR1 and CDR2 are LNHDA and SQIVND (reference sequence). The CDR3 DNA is TGTGCCAGTAGGGCGGACAGGGGAGACTATGGCTACACCTTC. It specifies CASRADRGDYGYTF.

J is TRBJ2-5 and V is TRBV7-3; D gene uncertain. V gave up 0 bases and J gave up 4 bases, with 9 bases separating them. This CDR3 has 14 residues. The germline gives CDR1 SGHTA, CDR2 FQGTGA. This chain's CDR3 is CASSLTGHGETQYF. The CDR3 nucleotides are TGTGCCAGCAGCTTAACTGGGCATGGAGAGACCCAGTACTTC.

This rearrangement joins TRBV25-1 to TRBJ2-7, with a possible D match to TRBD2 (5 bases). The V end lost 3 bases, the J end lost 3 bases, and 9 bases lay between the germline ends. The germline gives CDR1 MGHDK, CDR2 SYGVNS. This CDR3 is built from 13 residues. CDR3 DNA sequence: TGTGCCAGCAGTGACGGGGTCTACTACGAGCAGTACTTC. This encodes CASSDGVYYEQYF.

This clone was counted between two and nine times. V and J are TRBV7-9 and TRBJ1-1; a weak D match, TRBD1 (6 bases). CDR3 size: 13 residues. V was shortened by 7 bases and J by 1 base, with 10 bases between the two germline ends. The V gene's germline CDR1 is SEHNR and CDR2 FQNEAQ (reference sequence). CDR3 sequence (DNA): TGTGCCAGCACCACAGGGACGAACACTGAAGCTTTCTTT. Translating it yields CASTTGTNTEAFF.

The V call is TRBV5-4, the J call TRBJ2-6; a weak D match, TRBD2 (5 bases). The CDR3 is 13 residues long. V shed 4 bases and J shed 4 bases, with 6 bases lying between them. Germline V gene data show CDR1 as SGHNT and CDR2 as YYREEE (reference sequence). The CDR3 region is CASSPGGANVLTF. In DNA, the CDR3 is TGTGCCAGCAGCCCGGGAGGGGCCAACGTCCTGACTTTC. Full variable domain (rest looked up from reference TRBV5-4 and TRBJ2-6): ETGVTQSPTHLIKTRGQQVTLRCSSQSGHNTVSWYQQALGQGPQFIFQYYREEENGRGNFPPRFSGLQFPNYSSELNVNALELDDSALYLCASSPGGANVLTFGAGSRLTVL.

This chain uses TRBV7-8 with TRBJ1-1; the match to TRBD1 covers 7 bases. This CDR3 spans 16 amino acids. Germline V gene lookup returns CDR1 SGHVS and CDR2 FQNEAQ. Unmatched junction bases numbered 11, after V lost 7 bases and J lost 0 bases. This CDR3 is CASKNHRGWMNTEAFF. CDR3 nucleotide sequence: TGTGCCAGCAAAAACCACAGGGGATGGATGAACACTGAAGCTTTCTTT.

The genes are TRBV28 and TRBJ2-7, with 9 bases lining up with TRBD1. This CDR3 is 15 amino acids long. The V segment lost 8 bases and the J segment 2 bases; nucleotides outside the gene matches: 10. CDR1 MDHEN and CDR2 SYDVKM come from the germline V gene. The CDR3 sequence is CASGNGGTGTYEQYF. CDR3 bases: TGTGCCAGCGGGAATGGGGGGACAGGGACCTACGAGCAGTACTTC.